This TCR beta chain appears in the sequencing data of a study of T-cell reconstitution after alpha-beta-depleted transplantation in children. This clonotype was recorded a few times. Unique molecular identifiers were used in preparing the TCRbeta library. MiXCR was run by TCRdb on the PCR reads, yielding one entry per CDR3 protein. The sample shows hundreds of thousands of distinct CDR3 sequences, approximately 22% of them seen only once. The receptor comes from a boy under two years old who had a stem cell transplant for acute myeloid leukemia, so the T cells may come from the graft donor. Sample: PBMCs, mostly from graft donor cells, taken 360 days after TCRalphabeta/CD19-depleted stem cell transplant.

CDR3 sequence reads: CSAKTRTPWNTEAFF. CDR3 DNA sequence: TGCAGTGCTAAAACTCGGACTCCCTGGAACACTGAAGCTTTCTTT. V usage is TRBV20-1 and J usage is TRBJ1-1; no definite D call. The CDR3 extends over 15 amino acids. The ends were cut back, 4 bases at V and 1 base at J, with 16 bases in the middle. Germline V gene sequence: CDR1 DFQATT, CDR2 SNEGSKA (reference sequence).